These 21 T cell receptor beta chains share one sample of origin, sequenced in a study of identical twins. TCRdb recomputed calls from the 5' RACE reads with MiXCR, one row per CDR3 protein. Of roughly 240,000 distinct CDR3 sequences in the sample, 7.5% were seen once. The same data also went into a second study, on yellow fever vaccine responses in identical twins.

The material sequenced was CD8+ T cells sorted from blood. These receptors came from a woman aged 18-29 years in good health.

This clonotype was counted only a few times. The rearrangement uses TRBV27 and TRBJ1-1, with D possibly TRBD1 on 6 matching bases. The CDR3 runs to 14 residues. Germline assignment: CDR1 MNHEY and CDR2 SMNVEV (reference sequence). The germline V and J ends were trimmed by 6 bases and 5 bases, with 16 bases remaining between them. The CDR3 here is CASSRGDTTTEAFF. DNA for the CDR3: TGTGCCAGCAGCCGGGGGGACACCACGACTGAAGCTTTCTTT.

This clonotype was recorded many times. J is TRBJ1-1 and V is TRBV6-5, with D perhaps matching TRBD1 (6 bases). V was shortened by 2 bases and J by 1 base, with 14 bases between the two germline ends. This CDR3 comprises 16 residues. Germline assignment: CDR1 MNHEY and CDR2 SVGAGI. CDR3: CASSYTYQGKNTEAFF. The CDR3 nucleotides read TGTGCCAGCAGTTACACCTATCAGGGGAAGAACACTGAAGCTTTCTTT.

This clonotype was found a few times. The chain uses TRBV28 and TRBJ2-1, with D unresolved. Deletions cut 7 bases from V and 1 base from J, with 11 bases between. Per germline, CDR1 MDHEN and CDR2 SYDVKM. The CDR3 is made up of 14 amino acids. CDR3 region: CASIRADSYNEQFF. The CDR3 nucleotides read TGTGCCAGCATTCGGGCGGATTCCTACAATGAGCAGTTCTTC.

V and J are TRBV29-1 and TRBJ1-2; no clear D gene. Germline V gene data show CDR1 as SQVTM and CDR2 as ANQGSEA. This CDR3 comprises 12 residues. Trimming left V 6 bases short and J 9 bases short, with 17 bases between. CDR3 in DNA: TGCAGCGTCCTCCCCGCGGAAGATCGCTACACCTTC. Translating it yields CSVLPAEDRYTF.

CDR3 loop: CSARVSYEQYF. The CDR3 bases are TGCAGTGCTAGAGTCTCCTACGAGCAGTACTTC. The rearrangement uses TRBV20-1 and TRBJ2-7; D gene unclear. Per the germline V gene, CDR1 is DFQATT and CDR2 is SNEGSKA (reference sequence). V gave up 1 base and J gave up 0 bases, with 1 base separating them. The CDR3 consists of 11 residues.

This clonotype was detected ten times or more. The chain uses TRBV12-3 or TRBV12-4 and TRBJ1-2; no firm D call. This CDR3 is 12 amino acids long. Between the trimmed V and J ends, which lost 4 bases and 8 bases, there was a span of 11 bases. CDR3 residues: CASSYGVEGYTF. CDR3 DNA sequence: TGTGCCAGCAGTTACGGGGTAGAAGGCTACACCTTC.

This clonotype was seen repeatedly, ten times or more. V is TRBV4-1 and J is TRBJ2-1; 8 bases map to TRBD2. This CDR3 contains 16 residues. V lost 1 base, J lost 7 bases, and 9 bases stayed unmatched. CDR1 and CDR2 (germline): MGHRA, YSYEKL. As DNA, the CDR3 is TGCGCCAGCAGCCAAGTGAGCGGGGGACTTAGGAATGAGCAGTTCTTC. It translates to CASSQVSGGLRNEQFF.

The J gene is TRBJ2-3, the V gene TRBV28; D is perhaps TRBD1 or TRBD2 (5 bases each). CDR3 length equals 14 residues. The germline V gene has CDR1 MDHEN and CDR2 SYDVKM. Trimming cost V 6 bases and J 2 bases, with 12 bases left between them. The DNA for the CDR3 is TGTGCCAGCAGACCGGGACGGCACACAGATACGCAGTATTTT. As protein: CASRPGRHTDTQYF.

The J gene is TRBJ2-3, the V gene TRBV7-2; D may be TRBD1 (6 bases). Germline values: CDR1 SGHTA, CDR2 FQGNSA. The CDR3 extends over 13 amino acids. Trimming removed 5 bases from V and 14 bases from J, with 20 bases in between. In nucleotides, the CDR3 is TGTGCCAGCAGCACACTCGGGACATCTTCAATGTATTTT. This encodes CASSTLGTSSMYF.

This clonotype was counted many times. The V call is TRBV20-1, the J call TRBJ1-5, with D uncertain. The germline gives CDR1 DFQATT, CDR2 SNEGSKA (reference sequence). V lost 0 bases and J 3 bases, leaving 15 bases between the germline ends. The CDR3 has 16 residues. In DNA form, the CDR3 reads TGCAGTGCTAGAGATTCCTCGGGGTTAGCCAATCAGCCCCAGCATTTT. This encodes CSARDSSGLANQPQHF.

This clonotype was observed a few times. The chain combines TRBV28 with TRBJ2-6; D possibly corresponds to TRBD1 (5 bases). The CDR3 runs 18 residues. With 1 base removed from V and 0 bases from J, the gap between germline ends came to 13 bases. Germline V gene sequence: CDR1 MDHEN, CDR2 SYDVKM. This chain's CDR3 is CASSLLAGSRSGANVLTF. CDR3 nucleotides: TGTGCCAGCAGTTTATTGGCAGGGTCCCGCTCTGGGGCCAACGTCCTGACTTTC.

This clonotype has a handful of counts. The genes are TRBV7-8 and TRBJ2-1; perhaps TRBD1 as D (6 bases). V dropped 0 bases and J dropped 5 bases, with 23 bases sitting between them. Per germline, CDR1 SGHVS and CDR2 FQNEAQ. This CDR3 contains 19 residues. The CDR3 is CASSLARLFTGLANNEQFF. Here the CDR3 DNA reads TGTGCCAGCAGCTTAGCCCGACTCTTCACAGGGTTGGCCAACAATGAGCAGTTCTTC.

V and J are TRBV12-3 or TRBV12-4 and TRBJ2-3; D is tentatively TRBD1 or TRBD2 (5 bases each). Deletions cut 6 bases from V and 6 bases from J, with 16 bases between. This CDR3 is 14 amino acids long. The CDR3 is CASSLPGLGDTQYF. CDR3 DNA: TGTGCCAGCAGCTTACCGGGGCTCGGGGATACGCAGTATTTT.

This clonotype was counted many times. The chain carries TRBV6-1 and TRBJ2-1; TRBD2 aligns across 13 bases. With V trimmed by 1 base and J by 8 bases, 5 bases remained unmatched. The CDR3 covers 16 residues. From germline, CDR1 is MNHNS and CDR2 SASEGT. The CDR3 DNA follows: TGTGCCAGCAGTGAAGAACTAGCGGGAGGGTTTGATGAGCAGTTCTTC. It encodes CASSEELAGGFDEQFF.

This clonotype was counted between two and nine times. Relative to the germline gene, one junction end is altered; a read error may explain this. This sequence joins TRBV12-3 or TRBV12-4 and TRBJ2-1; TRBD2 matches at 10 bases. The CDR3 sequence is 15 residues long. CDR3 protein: CASSPTSGTNNEQSF. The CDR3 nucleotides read TGTGCCAGCAGTCCCACTAGCGGGACCAACAATGAGCAGTCCTTC.

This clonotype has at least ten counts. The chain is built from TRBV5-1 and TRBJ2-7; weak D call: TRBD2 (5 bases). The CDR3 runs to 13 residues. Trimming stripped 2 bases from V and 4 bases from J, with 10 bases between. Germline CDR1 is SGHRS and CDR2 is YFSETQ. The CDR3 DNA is TGCGCCAGCAGCTTTAGCGCCCGGTACGAGCAGTACTTC. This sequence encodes CASSFSARYEQYF. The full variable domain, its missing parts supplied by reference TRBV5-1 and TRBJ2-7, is KAGVTQTPRYLIKTRGQQVTLSCSPISGHRSVSWYQQTPGQGLQFLFEYFSETQRNKGNFPGRFSGRQFSNSRSEMNVSTLELGDSALYLCASSFSARYEQYFGPGTRLTVT.

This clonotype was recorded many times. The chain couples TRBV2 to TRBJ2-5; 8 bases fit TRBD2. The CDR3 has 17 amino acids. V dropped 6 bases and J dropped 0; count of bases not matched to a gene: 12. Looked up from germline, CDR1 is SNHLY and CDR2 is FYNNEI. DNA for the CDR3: TGTGCCAGCAGCCACCCAACTAGCGGAAGGTACCAAGAGACCCAGTACTTC. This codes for CASSHPTSGRYQETQYF.

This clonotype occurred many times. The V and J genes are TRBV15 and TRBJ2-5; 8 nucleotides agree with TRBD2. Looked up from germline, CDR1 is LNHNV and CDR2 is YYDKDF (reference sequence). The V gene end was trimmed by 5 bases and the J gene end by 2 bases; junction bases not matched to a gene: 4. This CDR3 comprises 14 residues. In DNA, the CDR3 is TGTGCCACCAGCTCCGGGACTAGTCAAGAGACCCAGTACTTC. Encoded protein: CATSSGTSQETQYF.

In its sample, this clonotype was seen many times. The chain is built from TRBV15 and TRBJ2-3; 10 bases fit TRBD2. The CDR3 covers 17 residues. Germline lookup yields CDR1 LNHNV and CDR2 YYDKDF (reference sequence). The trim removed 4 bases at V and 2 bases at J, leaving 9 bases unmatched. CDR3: CATSTYLAGVYTDTQYF. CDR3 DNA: TGTGCCACCAGCACCTATCTAGCGGGGGTCTACACAGATACGCAGTATTTT. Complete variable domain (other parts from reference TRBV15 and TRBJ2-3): DAMVIQNPRYQVTQFGKPVTLSCSQTLNHNVMYWYQQKSSQAPKLLFHYYDKDFNNEADTPDNFQSRRPNTSFCFLDIRSPGLGDTAMYLCATSTYLAGVYTDTQYFGPGTRLTVL.

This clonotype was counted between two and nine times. CDR3: CASSQRISGGDADEQFF. The CDR3 coding sequence is TGCGCCAGCAGCCAAAGGATTAGCGGGGGGGATGCCGATGAGCAGTTCTTC. This chain links TRBV4-1 with TRBJ2-1; 11 bases agree with TRBD2. The CDR3 is 17 residues long. Germline-derived CDR1 and CDR2 are MGHRA and YSYEKL. With 2 bases clipped from V and 8 bases from J, the junction kept 11 bases outside the gene matches.

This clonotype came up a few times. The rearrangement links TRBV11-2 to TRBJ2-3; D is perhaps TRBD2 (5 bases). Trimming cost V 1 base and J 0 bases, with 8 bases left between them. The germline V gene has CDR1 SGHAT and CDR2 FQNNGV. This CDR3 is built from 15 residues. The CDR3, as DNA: TGTGCCAGCAGCTTAGTCAGGACTAGCACAGATACGCAGTATTTT. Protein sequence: CASSLVRTSTDTQYF.